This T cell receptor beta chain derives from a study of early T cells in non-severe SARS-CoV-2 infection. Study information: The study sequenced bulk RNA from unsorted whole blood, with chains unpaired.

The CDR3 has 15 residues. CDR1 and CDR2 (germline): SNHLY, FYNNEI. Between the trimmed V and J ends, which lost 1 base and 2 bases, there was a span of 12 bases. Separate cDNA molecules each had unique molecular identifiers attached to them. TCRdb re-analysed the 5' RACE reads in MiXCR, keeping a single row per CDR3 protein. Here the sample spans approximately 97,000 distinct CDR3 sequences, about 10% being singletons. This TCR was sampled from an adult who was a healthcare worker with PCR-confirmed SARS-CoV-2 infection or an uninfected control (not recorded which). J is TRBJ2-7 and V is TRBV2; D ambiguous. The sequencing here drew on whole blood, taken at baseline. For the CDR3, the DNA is TGTGCCAGCAGTGAAGGTGGAGTCCCCACCTACGAGCAGTACTTC. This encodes CASSEGGVPTYEQYF. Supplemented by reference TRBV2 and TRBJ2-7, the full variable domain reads EPEVTQTPSHQVTQMGQEVILRCVPISNHLYFYWYRQILGQKVEFLVSFYNNEISEKSEIFDDQFSVERPDGSNFTLKIRSTKLEDSAMYFCASSEGGVPTYEQYFGPGTRLTVT.